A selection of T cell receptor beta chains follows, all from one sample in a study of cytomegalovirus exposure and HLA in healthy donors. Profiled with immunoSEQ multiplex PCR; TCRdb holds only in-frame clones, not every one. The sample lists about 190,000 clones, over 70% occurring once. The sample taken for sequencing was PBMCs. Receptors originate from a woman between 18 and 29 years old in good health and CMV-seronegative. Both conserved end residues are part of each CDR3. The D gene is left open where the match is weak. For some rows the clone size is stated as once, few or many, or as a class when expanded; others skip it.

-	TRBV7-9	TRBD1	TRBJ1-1	CASSVRTGDGAEAFF	TGTGCCAGCAGCGTGAGGACAGGGGATGGAGCTGAAGCTTTCTTT
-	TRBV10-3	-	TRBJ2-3	CAISESSPSGTDTQYF	TGTGCCATCAGTGAGTCATCTCCTAGCGGCACAGATACGCAGTATTTT
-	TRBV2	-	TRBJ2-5	CASPASSTRTQETQYF	TGTGCCAGCCCGGCTAGCTCCACTAGAACCCAAGAGACCCAGTACTTC
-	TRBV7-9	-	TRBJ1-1	CSSSLVQGSTEAFF	TGTTCCAGCAGCTTAGTTCAGGGTTCCACTGAAGCTTTCTTT
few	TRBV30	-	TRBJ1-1	CAWSGRSENTEAFF	TGTGCCTGGAGTGGGAGGTCTGAGAACACTGAAGCTTTCTTT
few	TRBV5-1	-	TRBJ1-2	CASSLTEQNYGYTF	TGCGCCAGCAGCTTGACAGAGCAAAACTATGGCTACACCTTC
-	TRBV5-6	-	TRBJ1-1	CASSSGGTEAFF	TGTGCCAGCAGCTCAGGCGGGACTGAAGCTTTCTTT
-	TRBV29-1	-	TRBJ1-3	CSVVLGNTIYF	TGCAGCGTTGTTCTTGGAAACACCATATATTTT
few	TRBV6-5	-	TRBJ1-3	CASSRQASGNTIYF	TGTGCCAGCAGTAGACAGGCCTCTGGAAACACCATATATTTT
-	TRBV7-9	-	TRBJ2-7	CASRTNGGSYEQYF	TGTGCCAGCAGGACCAATGGGGGCAGCTACGAGCAGTACTTC
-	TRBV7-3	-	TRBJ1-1	CASSLERDTEAFF	TGTGCCAGCAGCTTAGAGAGGGATACTGAAGCTTTCTTT
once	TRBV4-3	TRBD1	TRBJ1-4	CASSPTSQGANEKLFF	TGCGCCAGCAGCCCGACCAGTCAGGGGGCGAATGAAAAACTGTTTTTT
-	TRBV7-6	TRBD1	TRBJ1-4	CASSLETGEDEKLFF	TGTGCCAGCAGCTTAGAGACAGGGGAGGACGAAAAACTGTTTTTT
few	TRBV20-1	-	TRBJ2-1	CSARGTIEQFF	TGCAGTGCTAGAGGGACAATTGAGCAGTTCTTC
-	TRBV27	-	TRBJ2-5	CASSLLGAGETQYF	TGTGCCAGCAGTCTATTAGGGGCTGGGGAGACCCAGTACTTC
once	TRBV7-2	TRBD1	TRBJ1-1	CASSSGTGGFMNTEAFF	TGTGCCAGCAGCTCGGGGACAGGGGGGTTCATGAACACTGAAGCTTTCTTT
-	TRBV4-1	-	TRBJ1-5	CASSQDRWGGQPQHF	TGCGCCAGCAGCCAAGATAGATGGGGCGGTCAGCCCCAGCATTTT
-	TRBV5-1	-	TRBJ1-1	CASSPGGVMAFF	TGCGCCAGCAGCCCTGGGGGCGTGATGGCTTTCTTT
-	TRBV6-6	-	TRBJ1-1	CASSLGSANTEAFF	TGTGCCAGCAGTTTAGGGAGCGCGAACACTGAAGCTTTCTTT
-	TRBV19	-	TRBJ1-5	CASSIGSGGDQPQHF	TGTGCCAGTAGTATAGGTAGCGGGGGGGATCAGCCCCAGCATTTT
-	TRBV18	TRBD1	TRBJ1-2	CASSSGQGTNGYTF	TGTGCCAGCTCATCGGGACAGGGGACTAATGGCTACACCTTC
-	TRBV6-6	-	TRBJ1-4	CASSDITGATNEKLFF	TGTGCCAGCAGCGACATTACAGGAGCAACTAATGAAAAACTGTTTTTT
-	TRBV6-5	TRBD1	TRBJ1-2	CASNRDSGSYGYTF	TGTGCCAGCAACCGGGACAGTGGGAGCTATGGCTACACCTTC
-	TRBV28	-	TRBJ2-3	CASRPGTLWTDTQYF	TGTGCCAGCAGACCCGGGACACTTTGGACAGATACGCAGTATTTT